One and the same sample provided the 26 T cell receptor beta chains below, sequenced in a study of T cell responses to AZD1222 COVID-19 vaccine. This table comes from immunoSEQ multiplex PCR, and its TCRdb copy is limited to in-frame clones, with some not included. The sample has approximately 26,000 clones, around 90% seen once. Sequencing used peripheral blood, obtained on day 0 of AZD1222 vaccination. The receptor source for this set is an adult in good health.

The chain links TRBV27 to TRBJ1-5; D ambiguous. CDR1 is MNHEY, CDR2 SMNVEV, per germline (reference sequence). CDR3 length: 14 residues. V lost 5 bases and J 7 bases, leaving 15 bases between the germline ends. This CDR3 reads CASSERGGGQPQHF. Here the CDR3 DNA reads TGTGCCAGCAGTGAACGAGGAGGTGGCCAGCCCCAGCATTTT.

The rearrangement joins TRBV18 to TRBJ1-5; D is uncertain. Per the germline V gene, CDR1 is KGHSH and CDR2 is LQKENI. The CDR3 totals 15 residues. V was trimmed by 3 bases and J by 5 bases, leaving 14 bases between them. The CDR3 here is CASSPSLSHDQPQHF. As DNA, the CDR3 is TGTGCCAGCTCACCCTCCCTATCCCACGATCAGCCCCAGCATTTT.

This rearrangement joins TRBV30 to TRBJ1-2; 8 bases agree with TRBD1. Germline V gene data show CDR1 as GTSNPN and CDR2 as SVGIG (reference sequence). The V segment lost 3 bases and the J segment 4 bases; nucleotides outside the gene matches: 7. This CDR3 is 14 amino acids long. For the CDR3, the DNA is TGTGCCTGGAGCCCGGACAGGGAACGCTATGGCTACACCTTC. This codes for CAWSPDRERYGYTF.

This chain's CDR3 is CASSTGLGAFF. CDR3 sequence (DNA): TGCGCCAGCAGTACGGGCCTGGGGGCTTTCTTT. The chain has TRBV10-1 and TRBJ1-1, with D unclear. V shed 5 bases and J shed 11 bases, with 12 bases lying between them. This CDR3 has 11 residues. Looked up from germline, CDR1 is WNHNN and CDR2 is SYGVQD (reference sequence).

V usage is TRBV7-9 and J usage is TRBJ1-3, with TRBD1 identical over 7 bases. This CDR3 has 17 residues. The J segment lost 4 bases and the V segment lost 1 base, leaving 10 bases of the junction unmatched. Germline V lookup: CDR1 SEHNR, CDR2 FQNEAQ (reference sequence). The CDR3 is CASSLVRQGFVGNTIYF. The CDR3 bases are TGTGCCAGCAGCTTAGTGAGACAGGGTTTCGTCGGAAACACCATATATTTT.

The V gene is TRBV6-1, the J gene TRBJ1-2; D unclear. CDR1 is MNHNS and CDR2 is SASEGT in the germline V gene. There are 12 residues in the CDR3. Trimming stripped 3 bases from V and 5 bases from J, with 7 bases between. The CDR3 DNA sequence: TGTGCCAGCAGTGACGGGCGGTATGGCTACACCTTC. It specifies CASSDGRYGYTF.

The chain links TRBV18 to TRBJ1-1; unclear D gene. V was trimmed by 8 bases and J by 1 base, leaving 14 bases between them. The CDR3 consists of 14 residues. Germline V lookup: CDR1 KGHSH, CDR2 LQKENI. This chain's CDR3 is CASRPGRWNTEAFF. CDR3 bases: TGTGCCAGCCGTCCGGGGAGATGGAACACTGAAGCTTTCTTT.

The rearrangement links TRBV9 to TRBJ2-1; D is unclear. Germline values: CDR1 SGDLS, CDR2 YYNGEE. The V end lost 4 bases, the J end lost 5 bases, and 13 bases lay between the germline ends. The CDR3 is made up of 14 amino acids. In DNA, the CDR3 is TGTGCCAGCAGCACCCGGACCGCCAACAATGAGCAGTTCTTC. Translation: CASSTRTANNEQFF.

J is TRBJ2-3 and V is TRBV3-1 (or the pseudogene TRBV3-2); 10 nucleotides line up with TRBD2. CDR1 and CDR2 (germline): LGHDT, YNNKEL (reference sequence). The CDR3 covers 17 residues. The trim removed 3 bases at V and 1 base at J, leaving 7 bases unmatched. The CDR3 region is CASSHPRGTSGTDTQYF. CDR3 in DNA: TGTGCCAGCAGCCACCCCCGGGGGACTAGCGGCACAGATACGCAGTATTTT.

This chain links TRBV19 with TRBJ1-2; 9 nucleotides line up with TRBD1. Germline V gene lookup returns CDR1 LNHDA and CDR2 SQIVND (reference sequence). The length of the CDR3 is 15 residues. V lost 5 bases and J lost 8; bases outside the gene matches: 12. The CDR3, as DNA: TGTGCCAGTAGTTTTTCCCGGGACAGGGTAAAGGGCTACACCTTC. Translating gives CASSFSRDRVKGYTF.

V is TRBV15 and J is TRBJ1-4; possible D gene TRBD1, 5 bases. The CDR3 spans 15 residues. V was cut by 0 bases and J by 5 bases, with 10 bases left in between. Germline V gene data show CDR1 as LNHNV and CDR2 as YYDKDF (reference sequence). In nucleotides, the CDR3 is TGTGCCACCAGCAGAGATGGGGGGAGGAATGAAAAACTGTTTTTT. Its translation: CATSRDGGRNEKLFF.

J is TRBJ1-1 and V is TRBV9; possible D gene TRBD1, 6 bases. Trimming cost V 3 bases and J 4 bases, with 22 bases left between them. This CDR3 contains 17 residues. CDR1 and CDR2 from the germline V gene are SGDLS and YYNGEE. CDR3 sequence (DNA): TGTGCCAGCAGCGCCGACAGGACGGGACGTCGTAGCACTGAAGCTTTCTTT. The encoded protein is CASSADRTGRRSTEAFF.

The chain carries TRBV11-2 and TRBJ2-2, with TRBD2 matching 8 bases. The CDR3 consists of 17 residues. Trimming cost V 1 base and J 5 bases; bases outside gene matches: 9. Germline V gene sequence: CDR1 SGHAT, CDR2 FQNNGV. The DNA for the CDR3 is TGTGCCAGCAGCTTAGCCCCCGGGACTAGTTATACCGGGGAGCTGTTTTTT. It specifies CASSLAPGTSYTGELFF. The whole variable domain, filled in from reference TRBV11-2 and TRBJ2-2, reads EAGVAQSPRYKIIEKRQSVAFWCNPISGHATLYWYQQILGQGPKLLIQFQNNGVVDDSQLPKDRFSAERLKGVDSTLKIQPAKLEDSAVYLCASSLAPGTSYTGELFFGEGSRLTVL.

J is TRBJ2-2 and V is TRBV5-8; TRBD2 is a possible D gene (5 bases). The ends were cut back, 1 base at V and 1 base at J, with 11 bases in the middle. The CDR3 consists of 16 residues. Germline V gene sequence: CDR1 SGHTS, CDR2 YDEGEE. The DNA of the CDR3 is TGTGCCAGCAGCTTGTTCAGTGGGAGGAACACCGGGGAGCTGTTTTTT. Its translation is CASSLFSGRNTGELFF.

The rearrangement joins TRBV30 to TRBJ1-1; TRBD1 matches 8 bases. The CDR3 length is 14 residues. J gave up 1 base and V 3 bases, and 4 bases lay outside the gene matches. Germline V gene lookup returns CDR1 GTSNPN and CDR2 SVGIG (reference sequence). This chain's CDR3 is CAWSWGTGNTEAFF. The CDR3 DNA reads as TGTGCCTGGAGCTGGGGGACAGGGAACACTGAAGCTTTCTTT. The variable domain in full, with the rest retrieved from reference TRBV30 and TRBJ1-1, is SQTIHQWPATLVQPVGSPLSLECTVEGTSNPNLYWYRQAAGRGLQLLFYSVGIGQISSEVPQNLSASRPQDRQFILSSKKLLLSDSGFYLCAWSWGTGNTEAFFGQGTRLTVV.

CDR3 in amino acids: CASSFSAPGGGTEAFF. CDR3 nucleotides: TGTGCCAGCAGTTTCTCGGCTCCGGGGGGAGGCACTGAAGCTTTCTTT. The J gene is TRBJ1-1, the V gene TRBV27; TRBD1 might be the D (5 bases). V was clipped by 3 bases and J by 4 bases, with 18 bases between them. The CDR3 length is 16 residues. Germline V gene sequence: CDR1 MNHEY, CDR2 SMNVEV (reference sequence).

The V gene is TRBV24-1, the J gene TRBJ2-2; TRBD1 agrees at 9 bases. The V segment lost 11 bases and the J segment 0 bases; nucleotides outside the gene matches: 9. Germline V gene data show CDR1 as KGHDR and CDR2 as SFDVKD. This CDR3 is 16 amino acids long. CDR3 DNA sequence: TGTGCCAGTCAAAGCGGACAGGGGTCGAACACCGGGGAGCTGTTTTTT. This codes for CASQSGQGSNTGELFF.

This clone was seen once. V is TRBV5-5 and J is TRBJ2-1; D gene uncertain. Germline CDR1 reads SGHKS; CDR2 reads YYEKEE (reference sequence). This CDR3 has 13 residues. V was cut by 4 bases and J by 4 bases, with 9 bases left in between. The CDR3 sequence: CASSLDRYNEQFF. The CDR3 nucleotides are TGTGCCAGCAGCCTCGACCGTTACAATGAGCAGTTCTTC.

V and J are TRBV4-3 and TRBJ2-1; 8 bases map to TRBD2. V was pared by 4 bases and J by 4 bases, with 3 bases of the junction left unmatched. CDR1 and CDR2 (germline): LGHNA, YSLEER. The CDR3 consists of 14 residues. The CDR3 DNA reads TGCGCCAGCAGCCCAGGGACTAGTTACAATGAGCAGTTCTTC. This sequence encodes CASSPGTSYNEQFF.

CDR3 sequence reads: CASSIAGINSPLHF. CDR3 DNA sequence: TGTGCCAGTAGTATAGCGGGGATCAATTCACCCCTCCACTTT. V is TRBV19 and J is TRBJ1-6, with D unresolved. The germline V gene encodes CDR1 LNHDA and CDR2 SQIVND (reference sequence). Trimming stripped 1 base from V and 7 bases from J, with 8 bases between. This CDR3 contains 14 residues. The full variable domain, its missing parts supplied by reference TRBV19 and TRBJ1-6, is DGGITQSPKYLFRKEGQNVTLSCEQNLNHDAMYWYRQDPGQGLRLIYYSQIVNDFQKGDIAEGYSVSREKKESFPLTVTSAQKNPTAFYLCASSIAGINSPLHFGNGTRLTVT.

The CDR3 nucleotides read TGTGCCTGGAGTGCGGACAGTGAAGCTTTCTTT. It specifies CAWSADSEAFF. The V gene is TRBV30, the J gene TRBJ1-1; possibly TRBD1 for D (6 bases). The germline CDR1 and CDR2 sequences are GTSNPN and SVGIG (reference sequence). The CDR3 is 11 residues long. Trimming removed 1 base at V and 7 bases at J, with 7 bases between.

Here the CDR3 reads CASSLDNGQPQHF. In DNA, the CDR3 is TGCGCCAGCAGCTTGGACAACGGTCAGCCCCAGCATTTT. The rearrangement uses TRBV5-1 and TRBJ1-5; no clear D gene. There are 13 residues in the CDR3. Looked up from germline, CDR1 is SGHRS and CDR2 is YFSETQ. Between the trimmed V and J ends, which lost 0 bases and 6 bases, there was a span of 7 bases. The full variable domain, rest sourced from reference TRBV5-1 and TRBJ1-5, is KAGVTQTPRYLIKTRGQQVTLSCSPISGHRSVSWYQQTPGQGLQFLFEYFSETQRNKGNFPGRFSGRQFSNSRSEMNVSTLELGDSALYLCASSLDNGQPQHFGDGTRLSIL.

The rearrangement uses TRBV5-1 and TRBJ2-3; 11 bases are a match to TRBD2. This CDR3 is built from 17 residues. V gave up 3 bases and J gave up 0 bases; unmatched junction bases: 6. Germline V gives CDR1 SGHRS, CDR2 YFSETQ. CDR3 DNA sequence: TGCGCCAGCAGCTCAGGACGGACTAGCGGGAGCACAGATACGCAGTATTTT. Protein sequence: CASSSGRTSGSTDTQYF. Together with reference TRBV5-1 and TRBJ2-3, the CDR3 gives the full variable domain: KAGVTQTPRYLIKTRGQQVTLSCSPISGHRSVSWYQQTPGQGLQFLFEYFSETQRNKGNFPGRFSGRQFSNSRSEMNVSTLELGDSALYLCASSSGRTSGSTDTQYFGPGTRLTVL.

The CDR3 region is CASSVGLAGGLGETQYF. The CDR3 DNA reads as TGTGCCAGCAGTGTCGGACTAGCGGGAGGGCTGGGAGAGACCCAGTACTTC. This chain links TRBV6-1 with TRBJ2-5; 15 bases match TRBD2. Per the germline V gene, CDR1 is MNHNS and CDR2 is SASEGT. The length of the CDR3 is 17 residues. The V and J ends lost 4 bases and 4 bases, in that order; junction bases with no gene match: 7.

The chain couples TRBV5-1 to TRBJ1-4; no clear D. The germline V and J ends were trimmed by 4 bases and 6 bases, with 10 bases remaining between them. The CDR3 totals 13 residues. CDR1 is SGHRS and CDR2 is YFSETQ in the germline V gene. CDR3 sequence reads: CASSPDGHEKLFF. The CDR3 DNA follows: TGCGCCAGCAGCCCGGACGGCCATGAAAAACTGTTTTTT.

The chain employs TRBV27 and TRBJ2-5, with TRBD2 matching 10 bases. Per germline, CDR1 MNHEY and CDR2 SMNVEV (reference sequence). J gave up 5 bases and V 5 bases, and 8 bases lay outside the gene matches. The CDR3 spans 15 residues. CDR3 region: CASSGPSGSLETQYF. Written as DNA, the CDR3 is TGTGCCAGCAGTGGGCCTAGCGGGAGTTTGGAGACCCAGTACTTC.